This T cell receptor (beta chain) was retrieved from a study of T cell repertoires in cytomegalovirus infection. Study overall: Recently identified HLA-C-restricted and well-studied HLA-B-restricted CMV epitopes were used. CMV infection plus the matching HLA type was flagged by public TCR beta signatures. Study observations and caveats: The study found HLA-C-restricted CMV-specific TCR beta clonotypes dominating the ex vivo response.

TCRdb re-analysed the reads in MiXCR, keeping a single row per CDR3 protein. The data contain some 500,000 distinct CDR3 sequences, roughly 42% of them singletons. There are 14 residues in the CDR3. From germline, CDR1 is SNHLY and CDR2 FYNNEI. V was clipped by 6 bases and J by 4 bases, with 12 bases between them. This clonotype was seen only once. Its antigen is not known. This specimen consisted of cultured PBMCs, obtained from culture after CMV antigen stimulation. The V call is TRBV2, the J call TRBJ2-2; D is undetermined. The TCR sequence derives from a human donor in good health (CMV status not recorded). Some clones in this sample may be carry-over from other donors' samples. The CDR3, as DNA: TGTGCCAGCAGGACCTCTGTCCGCACCGGGGAGCTGTTTTTT. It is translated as CASRTSVRTGELFF.